Included here is one T cell receptor beta chain sequence, with context. This specimen belongs to a study of blood T cell repertoires in COVID-19. This CDR3 spans 16 amino acids. V was trimmed by 1 base and J by 5 bases, leaving 15 bases between them. The germline CDR1 and CDR2 sequences are SEHNR and FQNEAQ (reference sequence). Profiled with immunoSEQ multiplex PCR; TCRdb holds only in-frame clones, not every one. Seen here are about 190,000 clones, around 90% observed once, and the top ten hold about 0.66%. The clonotype comes from a man aged 45 to 65 with acute or convalescent COVID-19. The rearrangement uses TRBV7-9 and TRBJ2-1; D is possibly TRBD2 (6 bases). The source material was peripheral blood. CDR3 sequence reads: CASSLGRLGRHNEQFF. The CDR3 DNA follows: TGTGCCAGCAGCTTAGGTAGACTAGGGAGGCACAATGAGCAGTTCTTC.